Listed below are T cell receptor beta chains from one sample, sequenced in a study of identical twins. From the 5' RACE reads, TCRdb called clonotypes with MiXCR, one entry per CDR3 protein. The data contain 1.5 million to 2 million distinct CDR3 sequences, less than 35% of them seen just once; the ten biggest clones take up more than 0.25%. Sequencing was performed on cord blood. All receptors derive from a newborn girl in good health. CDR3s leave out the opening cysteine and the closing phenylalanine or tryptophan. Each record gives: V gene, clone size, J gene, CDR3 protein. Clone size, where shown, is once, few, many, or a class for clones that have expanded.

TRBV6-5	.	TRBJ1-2	ASGPDRSPNYGYT
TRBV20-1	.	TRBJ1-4	SARRGQGRYEKLF
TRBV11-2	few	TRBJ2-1	ASSLVGLVHNEQF
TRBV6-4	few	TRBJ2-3	ASSDSGLGLSEHTDTQY
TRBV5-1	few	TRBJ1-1	ASSSPTAKPLNTEAF
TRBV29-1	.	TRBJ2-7	SVEDESSYEQY
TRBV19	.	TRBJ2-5	ASISRDTETQY
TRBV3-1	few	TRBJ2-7	ASSQAQGSYYEQY
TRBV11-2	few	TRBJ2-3	ASSLVGTTVPTDTQY
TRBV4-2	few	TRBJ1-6	ASSQVTGSGNSPLH
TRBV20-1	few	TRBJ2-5	SASPYRDIKETQY
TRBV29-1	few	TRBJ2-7	SVVQTQKGYEQY
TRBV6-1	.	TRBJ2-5	ASRWSTGEREQY
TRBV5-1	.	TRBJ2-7	ASKTGRDYEQY
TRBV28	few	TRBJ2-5	ASSGGQQRMETQY
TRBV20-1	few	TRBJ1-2	SARAWGVSNYGYT
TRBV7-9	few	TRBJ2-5	ASSLVTRAQETQY
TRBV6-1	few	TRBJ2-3	ATTPGQSTDTQY
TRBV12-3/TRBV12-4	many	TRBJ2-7	ASSLTLQGYYEQY
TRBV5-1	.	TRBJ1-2	ASSLSGGHGYT
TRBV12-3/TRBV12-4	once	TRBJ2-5	ASSLPSWFLGGEQY
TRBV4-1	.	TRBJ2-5	ASSQVQGHYERY
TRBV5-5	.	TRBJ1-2	ASSFLAGNYGYT
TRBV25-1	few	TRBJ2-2	ASSGGGTGELF
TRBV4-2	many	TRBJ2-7	ASSQDRDAYEQY
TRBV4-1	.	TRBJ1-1	ASSLGRGTVMNTEAF
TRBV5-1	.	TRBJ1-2	ASSLIQGSYGYT
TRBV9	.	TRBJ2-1	ASSPRSGAAYNEQF
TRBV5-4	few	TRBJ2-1	ASSLRGAMYNEQF
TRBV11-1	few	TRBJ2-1	ASSLGTMLEQF
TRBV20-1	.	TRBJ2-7	SAIQLGVTYEQY
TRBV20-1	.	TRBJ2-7	SARVTDSPYEQY
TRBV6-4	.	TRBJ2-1	ASSDSPHMGGEEYEQF
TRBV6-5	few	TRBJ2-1	ASSYSTRREKSYNEQF
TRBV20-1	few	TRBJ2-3	SARVPSRYTDTQY
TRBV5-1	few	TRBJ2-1	ASSLWGQGRNEQF
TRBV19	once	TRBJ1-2	ASSATGTDYGYT
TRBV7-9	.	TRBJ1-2	ASSLTDRDGYT
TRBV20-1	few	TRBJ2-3	SAATTTGTKSTDTQY
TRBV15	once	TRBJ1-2	ATSRVMTGNYGYT
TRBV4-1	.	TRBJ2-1	ASSQGKRAYNEQF
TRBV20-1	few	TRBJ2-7	SASHLQGYEQY
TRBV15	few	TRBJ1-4	ATSRAGFGEKLF
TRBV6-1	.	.	ASSREVVVRDRVYEQY
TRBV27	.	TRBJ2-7	ASSVRWDSHEQY
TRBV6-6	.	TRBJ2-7	ASSYLDGGEQY
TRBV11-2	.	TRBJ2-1	ASSLSAFRGRGYNEQF
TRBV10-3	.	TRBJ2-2	AIRLTSAGSGELF
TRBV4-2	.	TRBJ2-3	ASSQERGVADTQY
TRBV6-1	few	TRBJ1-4	ASSELRLSPREKLF
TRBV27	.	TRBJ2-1	ASSLSTVSHNNEQF
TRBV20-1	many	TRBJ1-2	SASGQAYGYT
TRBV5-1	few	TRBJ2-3	ASSATQGMDTQY
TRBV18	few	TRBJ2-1	ASSPPARDEQF
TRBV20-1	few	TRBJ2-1	SARDPASGYNEQF
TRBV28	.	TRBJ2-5	AGSPPGLADETQY
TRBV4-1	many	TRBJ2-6	ASSQVHSGANVLT